This T cell receptor beta chain came from a study of blood T cell repertoires in COVID-19. Study background: Collection of acute and convalescent COVID-19 samples took place in the United States, Italy and Spain. PBMCs, B-cell-depleted T cells, or T cells provided the cDNA or gDNA that made up the material.

Germline V gene sequence: CDR1 SGHDN, CDR2 FVKESK. CDR3 length equals 16 residues. Deletions cut 4 bases from V and 4 bases from J, with 14 bases between. Authors' data handling: Amplification from reference gene primers served as the basis for estimated nucleated cell counts. Produced via immunoSEQ multiplex PCR; TCRdb's table is partial and in-frame only. The DNA gave D and trimming, while V, J and clone size come from that table. The sample has about 130,000 clones; 79% are singletons. The specimen was peripheral blood. This clonotype was obtained from a man aged 40-49 years with active or convalescent COVID-19. The V gene is TRBV14, the J gene TRBJ1-6, with a tentative D call TRBD1 (6 bases). The CDR3 region is CASSPLGQGYNSPLHF. CDR3 in DNA: TGTGCCAGCAGCCCCCTGGGGCAGGGGTATAATTCACCCCTCCACTTT.